The 29 T cell receptor beta chains below all came from one sample that was sequenced in a study of T-cell memory formation after mild COVID-19. TCRdb passed the 5' RACE reads through MiXCR, listing each CDR3 protein once. The repertoire holds 450,000 to 650,000 distinct CDR3 sequences, with roughly 20% as singletons. Sample: PBMCs or a T cell subset sorted from them (not recorded which). The source is an adult woman who had mild COVID-19 (a few samples of this study predate the infection). Cell type and time point are not known.

This clonotype was counted only a few times. The genes are TRBV4-3 and TRBJ2-2; 7 bases map to TRBD1. The CDR3 covers 15 residues. V gave up 2 bases and J gave up 4 bases; unmatched junction bases: 4. CDR1 and CDR2 (germline): LGHNA, YSLEER. This CDR3 is CASSQNRGSTGELFF. CDR3 bases: TGCGCCAGCAGCCAAAACAGGGGTTCCACCGGGGAGCTGTTTTTT.

V is TRBV25-1 and J is TRBJ2-1; 8 nucleotides line up with TRBD1. This CDR3 is 15 amino acids long. Per the germline V gene, CDR1 is MGHDK and CDR2 is SYGVNS. V lost 3 bases to trimming and J lost 8 bases; unmatched junction nucleotides: 9. The CDR3 DNA is TGTGCCAGCAGTGATGTTCAGGGGGCCGGGGATGAGCAGTTCTTC. Protein product: CASSDVQGAGDEQFF. Together with reference TRBV25-1 and TRBJ2-1, the CDR3 gives the full variable domain: EADIYQTPRYLVIGTGKKITLECSQTMGHDKMYWYQQDPGMELHLIHYSYGVNSTEKGDLSSESTVSRIRTEHFPLTLESARPSHTSQYLCASSDVQGAGDEQFFGPGTRLTVL.

The rearrangement links TRBV20-1 to TRBJ2-1, with D maybe TRBD2 (6 bases). Germline CDR1 DFQATT, CDR2 SNEGSKA (reference sequence). V was shortened by 3 bases and J by 3 bases, with 9 bases between the two germline ends. CDR3 length: 13 amino acids. In DNA form, the CDR3 reads TGCAGTGCTAGGACGGACTACTACAATGAGCAGTTCTTC. Amino acid sequence: CSARTDYYNEQFF.

The V and J genes are TRBV12-3 or TRBV12-4 and TRBJ1-5, with D perhaps matching TRBD1 (6 bases). V was cut by 4 bases and J by 4 bases, with 11 bases left in between. CDR3 size: 14 residues. CDR3 sequence: CASSSDSVNQPQHF. CDR3 nucleotides: TGTGCCAGCAGTTCGGACAGTGTGAATCAGCCCCAGCATTTT.

This rearrangement joins TRBV18 to TRBJ2-5, with TRBD1 identical over 7 bases. Trimming removed 5 bases from V and 4 bases from J; junction bases left unmatched: 10. Germline loops: CDR1 KGHSH, CDR2 LQKENI. The CDR3 spans 15 residues. CDR3 protein: CASSSGQLGLETQYF. The CDR3 DNA reads as TGTGCCAGCTCATCGGGACAGTTGGGCCTAGAGACCCAGTACTTC.

DNA of the CDR3: TGTGCCAGCAGCCCTTTGGGGCTAGCGGGAGGGAATGAGCAGTTCTTC. Translated, it gives CASSPLGLAGGNEQFF. The chain recombines TRBV7-3 with TRBJ2-1; TRBD2 matches 12 bases. Germline-derived CDR1 and CDR2 are SGHTA and FQGTGA. Trimming cost V 5 bases and J 7 bases; bases outside gene matches: 9. The CDR3 totals 16 residues.

A few counts support this clonotype. The chain is built from TRBV29-1 and TRBJ2-7, with 12 bases fitting TRBD2. This CDR3 is 16 amino acids long. Germline V lookup: CDR1 SQVTM, CDR2 ANQGSEA. V was clipped by 6 bases and J by 2 bases; unmatched bases: 11. The CDR3 here is CSVRTSGNSLTYEQYF. CDR3 coding DNA: TGCAGCGTGCGGACTAGCGGGAATTCCTTAACCTACGAGCAGTACTTC.

This chain uses TRBV29-1 with TRBJ1-1; weak D call: TRBD1 (5 bases). Germline assignment: CDR1 SQVTM and CDR2 ANQGSEA. This CDR3 has 13 amino acids. V shed 6 bases and J shed 3 bases, with 14 bases lying between them. Written as DNA, the CDR3 is TGCAGCGTAATCAGGGAATTGGACACTGAAGCTTTCTTT. The encoded protein is CSVIRELDTEAFF.

The chain employs TRBV12-3 or TRBV12-4 and TRBJ1-1; TRBD1 matches 7 bases. The V gene end was trimmed by 6 bases and the J gene end by 7 bases; junction bases not matched to a gene: 5. The CDR3 spans 12 residues. The CDR3: CASRPTGFEAFF. CDR3 DNA: TGTGCCAGCAGACCGACAGGGTTTGAAGCTTTCTTT.

This clonotype was counted a few times. The genes are TRBV15 and TRBJ2-5; 9 bases agree with TRBD2. Germline lookup yields CDR1 LNHNV and CDR2 YYDKDF (reference sequence). Trimming removed 0 bases from V and 3 bases from J; junction bases left unmatched: 11. CDR3 size: 18 residues. As DNA, the CDR3 is TGTGCCACCAGCAGAGATTCGGGAGGACTAGCGTACGAAGAGACCCAGTACTTC. This gives the protein CATSRDSGGLAYEETQYF.

The chain links TRBV27 to TRBJ1-4; D uncertain. This CDR3 is 14 amino acids long. With 5 bases removed from V and 4 bases from J, the gap between germline ends came to 11 bases. Germline CDR1 MNHEY, CDR2 SMNVEV (reference sequence). The CDR3 here is CASSVGQINEKLFF. The CDR3 nucleotides are TGTGCCAGCAGTGTCGGGCAGATTAATGAAAAACTGTTTTTT.

This clonotype was seen a few times. This chain joins TRBV6-6 and TRBJ1-1; 8 bases match TRBD1. Germline V gene sequence: CDR1 MNHNY, CDR2 SVGAGI (reference sequence). V lost 4 bases and J lost 0; bases outside the gene matches: 7. The CDR3 runs to 16 residues. CDR3 in DNA: TGTGCCAGCAGTTCTACGAACAGGGGGATGAACACTGAAGCTTTCTTT. Translation gives CASSSTNRGMNTEAFF.

This clonotype was counted only a few times. V is TRBV12-5 and J is TRBJ1-6; a possible D gene is TRBD1 (5 bases). This CDR3 is 17 amino acids long. V gave up 3 bases and J gave up 7 bases, with 19 bases separating them. Germline CDR1 is LGHNT and CDR2 is FRNRAP. The CDR3 is CASGFGVRGYYNSPLHF. CDR3 coding DNA: TGTGCTAGTGGTTTCGGTGTTAGGGGATACTACAATTCACCCCTCCACTTT.

The chain carries TRBV2 and TRBJ1-1; no firm D call. Germline CDR1 reads SNHLY; CDR2 reads FYNNEI. V shed 9 bases and J shed 4 bases, with 6 bases lying between them. The CDR3 runs to 10 residues. CDR3 DNA sequence: TGTGCCAGTCAGTCCACTGAAGCTTTCTTT. The encoded protein is CASQSTEAFF.

The V call is TRBV29-1, the J call TRBJ1-1, with no clear D. Looked up from germline, CDR1 is SQVTM and CDR2 is ANQGSEA. V lost 7 bases and J 4 bases, leaving 25 bases between the germline ends. CDR3 size: 16 residues. The CDR3 loop reads CSDRLLGKLMTTEAFF. In nucleotides, the CDR3 is TGCAGCGATAGACTACTGGGGAAACTTATGACCACTGAAGCTTTCTTT.

This chain links TRBV5-1 with TRBJ2-3, with D possibly called TRBD1 or TRBD2 (5 bases each). Trimming took 2 bases from V and 4 from J, leaving 14 bases between them. Germline values: CDR1 SGHRS, CDR2 YFSETQ. This CDR3 has 15 residues. The CDR3 loop is CASSFTRERSDTQYF. CDR3 coding DNA: TGCGCCAGCAGCTTCACCAGGGAGAGATCAGATACGCAGTATTTT.

This clonotype turned up a few times. CDR3 sequence: CASSEGLTGENSPLHF. CDR3 bases: TGTGCCAGCAGTGAAGGTTTAACAGGGGAGAATTCACCCCTCCACTTT. The V gene is TRBV6-1, the J gene TRBJ1-6; TRBD1 matches at 7 bases. The CDR3 is 16 amino acids. J was trimmed by 7 bases and V by 1 base; bases with no gene match: 7. Germline lookup yields CDR1 MNHNS and CDR2 SASEGT.

This clonotype occurred a few times. The chain employs TRBV7-6 and TRBJ1-3; D unresolved. CDR1 is SGHVS and CDR2 is FNYEAQ in the germline V gene. Deletions cut 5 bases from V and 2 bases from J, with 7 bases between. The CDR3 extends over 13 amino acids. This chain's CDR3 is CASSEVPGNTIYF. CDR3 DNA sequence: TGTGCCAGCAGCGAAGTACCTGGAAACACCATATATTTT.

The rearrangement uses TRBV5-8 and TRBJ2-6, with TRBD1 matching 12 bases. This CDR3 region has 19 residues. V lost 5 bases, J lost 4 bases, and 13 bases stayed unmatched. From germline, CDR1 is SGHTS and CDR2 YDEGEE. For the CDR3, the DNA is TGTGCCAGCAGACTACGACCGGGACAGGGGGCTACAGGGGCCAACGTCCTGACTTTC. It is translated as CASRLRPGQGATGANVLTF.

The chain employs TRBV29-1 and TRBJ2-3; no definite D call. The length of the CDR3 is 12 residues. V lost 7 bases and J 0 bases, leaving 8 bases between the germline ends. CDR1 is SQVTM, CDR2 ANQGSEA, per germline. As DNA, the CDR3 is TGCAGCGCGTTAACTAGCACAGATACGCAGTATTTT. Its translation is CSALTSTDTQYF.

V usage is TRBV11-1 and J usage is TRBJ2-3; D is undetermined. V was pared by 5 bases and J by 4 bases, with 22 bases between. There are 17 residues in the CDR3. Germline V CDR1 and CDR2: SGHAT, FQDESV (reference sequence). CDR3 bases: TGTGCCAGCAGCATATCGGAAATGGACGTTCTATCAGATACGCAGTATTTT. Translation gives CASSISEMDVLSDTQYF.

This clonotype occurred many times. The V gene is TRBV4-2, the J gene TRBJ2-5; 7 bases line up with TRBD2. Per the germline V gene, CDR1 is LGHNA and CDR2 is YNFKEQ. Losses at the gene ends were 1 base for V and 2 bases for J; bases not matched to a gene: 1. The CDR3 runs to 14 residues. CDR3 sequence reads: CASSQGLAQETQYF. The CDR3, as DNA: TGTGCCAGCAGCCAAGGACTAGCTCAAGAGACCCAGTACTTC.

J is TRBJ2-2 and V is TRBV30; the D is unclear. Germline values: CDR1 GTSNPN, CDR2 SVGIG (reference sequence). This CDR3 has 13 residues. Between the trimmed V and J ends, which lost 2 bases and 1 base, there was a span of 5 bases. CDR3 bases: TGTGCCTGGAGTCTCCTGAACACCGGGGAGCTGTTTTTT. It is translated as CAWSLLNTGELFF.

The V call is TRBV25-1, the J call TRBJ2-1, with D tentatively TRBD2 (7 bases). The CDR3 has 17 amino acids. V was clipped by 5 bases and J by 4 bases, with 21 bases between them. The germline gives CDR1 MGHDK, CDR2 SYGVNS. CDR3 residues: CASSLLGGGSRYNEQFF. The CDR3 DNA reads TGTGCCAGCAGTCTCCTTGGGGGCGGGAGTAGGTACAATGAGCAGTTCTTC.

This clonotype has ten or more counts. CDR3 in amino acids: CSARPLRGRAVGETQYF. The CDR3 DNA reads as TGCAGTGCTAGACCCTTGAGAGGGAGGGCCGTCGGGGAGACCCAGTACTTC. The rearrangement uses TRBV20-1 and TRBJ2-5, with 7 positions matching TRBD2. J was trimmed by 5 bases and V by 2 bases; bases with no gene match: 17. The CDR3 consists of 17 residues. Germline V gene sequence: CDR1 DFQATT, CDR2 SNEGSKA (reference sequence).

The J gene is TRBJ2-2, the V gene TRBV12-3 or TRBV12-4; possibly TRBD1 for D (5 bases). This CDR3 spans 16 amino acids. With 4 bases removed from V and 5 bases from J, the gap between germline ends came to 17 bases. CDR3 bases: TGTGCCAGCAGTTCCTCCTTTGCAGGGTGGACCGGGGAGCTGTTTTTT. Residues: CASSSSFAGWTGELFF.

The chain is built from TRBV29-1 and TRBJ2-5, with D perhaps TRBD1 or TRBD2 (5 bases each). V was shortened by 2 bases and J by 4 bases, with 17 bases between the two germline ends. Germline V gene sequence: CDR1 SQVTM, CDR2 ANQGSEA. The CDR3 sequence is 15 residues long. CDR3 sequence: CSVERGRGDGETQYF. Written as DNA, the CDR3 is TGCAGCGTTGAAAGGGGTCGTGGGGACGGAGAGACCCAGTACTTC.

There are a few counts of this clonotype. J is TRBJ1-2 and V is TRBV20-1; D is undetermined. V shed 6 bases and J shed 2 bases, with 10 bases lying between them. The germline V gene encodes CDR1 DFQATT and CDR2 SNEGSKA (reference sequence). CDR3 length equals 12 residues. The CDR3 reads CSAYRANYGYTF. As DNA, the CDR3 is TGCAGTGCCTACCGGGCAAACTATGGCTACACCTTC.

As DNA, the CDR3 is TGTGCCAGCAGACGACAGGGGGCGGATACCGGGGAGCTGTTTTTT. It yields the protein CASRRQGADTGELFF. The J gene is TRBJ2-2, the V gene TRBV2; 10 positions agree with TRBD1. Trimming cost V 6 bases and J 5 bases; bases outside gene matches: 6. This CDR3 is built from 15 residues. Per the germline V gene, CDR1 is SNHLY and CDR2 is FYNNEI.